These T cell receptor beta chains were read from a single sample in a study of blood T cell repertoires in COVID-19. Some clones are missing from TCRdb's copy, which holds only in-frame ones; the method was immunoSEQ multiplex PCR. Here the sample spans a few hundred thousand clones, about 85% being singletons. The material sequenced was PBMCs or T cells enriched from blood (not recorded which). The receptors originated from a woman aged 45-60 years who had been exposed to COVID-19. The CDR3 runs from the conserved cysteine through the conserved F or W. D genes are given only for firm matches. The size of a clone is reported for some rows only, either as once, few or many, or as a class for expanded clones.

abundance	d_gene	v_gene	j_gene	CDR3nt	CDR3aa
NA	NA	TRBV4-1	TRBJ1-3	TGCGCCAGCAGCCACCCTTCTCGAAACACCATATATTTT	CASSHPSRNTIYF
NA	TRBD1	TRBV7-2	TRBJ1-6	TGTGCCAGCAGCTTTACAGGGGGATCCTATAATTCACCCCTCCACTTT	CASSFTGGSYNSPLHF
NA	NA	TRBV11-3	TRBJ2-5	TGTGCCAGCAGCTTTAGAGGGCAAGAGACCCAGTACTTC	CASSFRGQETQYF
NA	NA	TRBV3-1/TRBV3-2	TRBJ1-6	TGTGCCAGCAGCCAGAGGGCCTATAATTCACCCCTCCACTTT	CASSQRAYNSPLHF
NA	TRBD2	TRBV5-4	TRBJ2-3	TGTGCCAGCAGCTTAATCGCGGGGGGGGGCACAGATACGCAGTATTTT	CASSLIAGGGTDTQYF
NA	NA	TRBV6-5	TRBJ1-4	TGTGCCAGCAGTTACTCGGACGGGACAAAGGACAAACTGTTTTTT	CASSYSDGTKDKLFF
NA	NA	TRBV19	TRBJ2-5	TGTGCCAGTAGTATAGGACCAGGCGGGGAGACCCAGTACTTC	CASSIGPGGETQYF
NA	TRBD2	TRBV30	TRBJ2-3	TGTGCCTGGGCCGGGGGGGCCTCAGATACGCAGTATTTT	CAWAGGASDTQYF
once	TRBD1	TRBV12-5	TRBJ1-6	TGTGCTAGTGGTTTAAGACAGGGGAGTACACCCCTCCACTTT	CASGLRQGSTPLHF
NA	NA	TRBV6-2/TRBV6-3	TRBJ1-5	TGTGCCAGCAGTTACGTCAGTAGCAATCAGCCCCAGCATTTT	CASSYVSSNQPQHF
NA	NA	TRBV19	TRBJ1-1	TGTGCCAGTGGCCCATACGCTGGTCAAGCTTTCTTT	CASGPYAGQAFF
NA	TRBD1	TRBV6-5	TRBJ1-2	TGTGCCAGCAGTTCAAGACAGGGCTGGGGCTATGGCTACACCTTC	CASSSRQGWGYGYTF
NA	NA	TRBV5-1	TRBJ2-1	TGCGCCAGCAGCCTCTCCAATGAGCAGTTCTTC	CASSLSNEQFF
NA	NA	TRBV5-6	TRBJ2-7	TGTGCCAGCAGCTCATACGGGATCGGAGGGGCGTACGAGCAGTACTTC	CASSSYGIGGAYEQYF